The sequence of this T cell receptor (beta chain) was determined in a study of blood T cells in healthy people across ages. The people who gave samples were healthy Caucasians from Russia, aged about 6 to 100. The germline V gene encodes CDR1 DFQATT and CDR2 SNEGSKA (reference sequence). This CDR3 comprises 12 residues. The second PCR ran about 6 to 11 cycles with a sample-barcoded 5' primer and J-beta primers. Every cDNA molecule bore a tag from a template-switch adaptor containing 12 random nucleotides. Each CDR3 protein gets one entry after TCRdb re-called the 5' RACE reads with MiXCR. The sample lists around 1,500,000 distinct CDR3 sequences, 28% occurring once.

Sequenced material: blood. The V call is TRBV20-1, the J call TRBJ2-7; TRBD1 or TRBD2 may be the D gene (5 bases each). The sequence derives from a woman in her twenties or thirties in good health. As DNA, the CDR3 is TGCAGGGTTCGGGACGGGTCCTACGAGCAGTACTTC. It codes for CRVRDGSYEQYF.